This TCR beta chain comes out of a study of T cell repertoires in cytomegalovirus infection. Study outcomes and limitations: There were HLA-C-restricted CMV-specific TCR beta clonotypes dominating the ex vivo response.

In TCRdb, the reads were re-called with MiXCR into one record per CDR3 protein. The sample shows under 850,000 distinct CDR3 sequences, less than 40% of them seen only once. Ten or more counts support this clonotype. Its antigen is as yet unknown. The source material was PBMCs. The clonotype comes from a human donor in good health (CMV status not recorded). Some clones in this sample may be carry-over from other donors' samples.

The CDR3 loop is CASRSFDEQFF. CDR3 in DNA: TGTGCCAGCAGGTCATTCGATGAGCAGTTCTTC. This chain joins TRBV28 and TRBJ2-1; D gene uncertain. From germline, CDR1 is MDHEN and CDR2 SYDVKM. This CDR3 spans 11 amino acids. V was cut by 6 bases and J by 8 bases, with 8 bases left in between.